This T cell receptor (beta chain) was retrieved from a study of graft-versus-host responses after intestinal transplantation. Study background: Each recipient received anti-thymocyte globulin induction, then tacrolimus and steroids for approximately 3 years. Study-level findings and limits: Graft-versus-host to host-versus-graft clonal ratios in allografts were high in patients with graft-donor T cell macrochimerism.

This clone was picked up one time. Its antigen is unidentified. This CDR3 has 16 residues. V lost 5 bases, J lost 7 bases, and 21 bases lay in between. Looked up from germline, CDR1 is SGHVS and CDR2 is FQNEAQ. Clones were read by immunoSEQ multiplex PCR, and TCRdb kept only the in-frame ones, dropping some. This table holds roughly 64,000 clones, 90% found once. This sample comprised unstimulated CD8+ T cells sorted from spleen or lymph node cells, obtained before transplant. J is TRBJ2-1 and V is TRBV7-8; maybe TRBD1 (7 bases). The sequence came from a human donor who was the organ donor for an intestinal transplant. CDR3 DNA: TGTGCCAGCAGCGCGGAGGGGGCTTCGTGGGGGAATGAGCAGTTCTTC. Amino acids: CASSAEGASWGNEQFF.